One and the same sample provided the 27 T cell receptor beta chains below, sequenced in a study of T cells after yellow fever vaccination. TCRdb fed the 5' RACE reads into MiXCR, producing one record per CDR3 protein. This table has under 300,000 distinct CDR3 sequences, 6.9% appearing once. The starting material was CD4+ T cells sorted from PBMCs, obtained 15 days after the yellow fever booster vaccination. All receptors derive from a man in his thirties or forties who received the YFV17D yellow fever vaccine.

This clonotype was picked up a small number of times. The V and J genes are TRBV10-3 and TRBJ2-7; D is uncertain. This CDR3 has 12 amino acids. Germline CDR1 ENHRY, CDR2 SYGVKD. The ends were cut back, 4 bases at V and 6 bases at J, with 10 bases in the middle. The CDR3 nucleotides read TGTGCCATCAGTGTTCAGATTAGCGAGCAGTACTTC. It specifies CAISVQISEQYF.

This clonotype showed up just a few times. This chain uses TRBV19 with TRBJ2-2; tentative D call: TRBD2 (6 bases). The V gene's germline CDR1 is LNHDA and CDR2 SQIVND (reference sequence). Trimming took 3 bases from V and 7 from J, leaving 18 bases between them. This CDR3 is 16 amino acids long. CDR3 nucleotides: TGTGCCAGTAGTATGATCCCCGGGACTTCAATCGGGGAGCTGTTTTTT. Residues: CASSMIPGTSIGELFF.

A few counts support this clonotype. The rearrangement links TRBV30 to TRBJ1-3; D is ambiguous. Germline V lookup: CDR1 GTSNPN, CDR2 SVGIG (reference sequence). Trimming took off 1 base at V and 2 bases at J, with 12 bases between the two ends. This CDR3 has 15 residues. The CDR3 nucleotides are TGTGCCTGGAGTGGGGGTTCAGGTACTGGAAACACCATATATTTT. Translation: CAWSGGSGTGNTIYF.

This clonotype was detected a few times. The chain links TRBV20-1 to TRBJ1-2, with unresolved D. The CDR3 is made up of 16 amino acids. V shed 6 bases and J shed 7 bases, with 27 bases lying between them. The V gene's germline CDR1 is DFQATT and CDR2 SNEGSKA (reference sequence). CDR3 nucleotide sequence: TGCAGTGCGGCCCTCAATTTTGGCCAGTCGAAGATTGGCTACACCTTC. It specifies CSAALNFGQSKIGYTF.

In this sample, this clonotype turned up a few times. V usage is TRBV10-2 and J usage is TRBJ2-1; 9 bases agree with TRBD2. From germline, CDR1 is WSHSY and CDR2 SAAADI. V lost 3 bases, J lost 6 bases, and 12 bases stayed unmatched. This CDR3 comprises 17 residues. The DNA of the CDR3 is TGCGCCAGCAGTGATCATCTAGGGCTAGCGGGAATCAATGAGCAGTTCTTC. It is translated as CASSDHLGLAGINEQFF.

This clonotype showed up just a few times. J is TRBJ2-7 and V is TRBV20-1; D gene unclear. Germline V gene data show CDR1 as DFQATT and CDR2 as SNEGSKA (reference sequence). The ends were cut back, 3 bases at V and 3 bases at J, with 12 bases in the middle. This CDR3 comprises 13 residues. CDR3: CSARSQRNYEQYF. In DNA, the CDR3 is TGCAGTGCTAGGAGCCAACGGAACTACGAGCAGTACTTC.

This clonotype was found a few times. V is TRBV18 and J is TRBJ1-3; D is ambiguous. There are 16 residues in the CDR3. CDR1 KGHSH and CDR2 LQKENI come from the germline V gene. Trimming took off 3 bases at V and 0 bases at J, with 12 bases between the two ends. The CDR3 sequence is CASSPLAAVSGNTIYF. DNA of the CDR3: TGTGCCAGCTCACCTTTGGCAGCCGTCTCTGGAAACACCATATATTTT.

V usage is TRBV7-9 and J usage is TRBJ2-7, with D hard to call. Per the germline V gene, CDR1 is SEHNR and CDR2 is FQNEAQ (reference sequence). The CDR3 is 14 residues long. V lost 2 bases and J lost 2, with 10 bases in between. CDR3: CASSLQWQAYEQYF. In DNA, the CDR3 is TGTGCCAGCAGCTTACAATGGCAGGCCTACGAGCAGTACTTC.

This clonotype was seen a few times. V and J are TRBV30 and TRBJ2-1; D perhaps matches TRBD1 (6 bases). Germline values: CDR1 GTSNPN, CDR2 SVGIG (reference sequence). The CDR3 runs 15 residues. Trimming took off 2 bases at V and 8 bases at J, with 19 bases between the two ends. The CDR3 loop reads CAWSPKGHLRDEQFF. CDR3 bases: TGTGCCTGGAGTCCGAAGGGACACCTAAGGGATGAGCAGTTCTTC.

The V call is TRBV19, the J call TRBJ2-2; D is unclear. This CDR3 is built from 13 residues. Germline V gene sequence: CDR1 LNHDA, CDR2 SQIVND (reference sequence). Trimming took 7 bases from V and 8 from J, leaving 14 bases between them. The DNA of the CDR3 is TGTGCCAGTAAACGTACTGAGAAAGGGGAGCTGTTTTTT. This codes for CASKRTEKGELFF.

This clonotype was counted between two and nine times. This rearrangement joins TRBV5-1 to TRBJ2-3; weak D call: TRBD2 (6 bases). Trimming took 0 bases from V and 6 from J, leaving 14 bases between them. Germline-derived CDR1 and CDR2 are SGHRS and YFSETQ. The CDR3 covers 15 residues. The CDR3 spells CASSLEAGKSDTQYF. Here the CDR3 DNA reads TGCGCCAGCAGCTTGGAGGCGGGAAAATCGGATACGCAGTATTTT.

This clonotype appeared many times. The chain employs TRBV7-2 and TRBJ2-1; possibly TRBD2 for D (6 bases). Deletions cut 5 bases from V and 1 base from J, with 12 bases between. CDR1 SGHTA and CDR2 FQGNSA come from the germline V gene. The CDR3 runs to 15 residues. The CDR3 spells CASSAGTQSYNEQFF. In DNA form, the CDR3 reads TGTGCCAGCAGCGCGGGGACTCAGTCCTACAATGAGCAGTTCTTC.

This clonotype occurred a few times. The chain is built from TRBV12-5 and TRBJ2-6, with 10 bases fitting TRBD1. Trimming at V came to 6 bases and at J to 3 bases, leaving 8 bases not matched to a gene. Per the germline V gene, CDR1 is LGHNT and CDR2 is FRNRAP. This CDR3 has 17 amino acids. The CDR3 DNA reads TGTGCTAGTGGCGCCGGGACAGGGGCCTTTGGGGCCAACGTCCTGACTTTC. This gives the protein CASGAGTGAFGANVLTF.

The chain recombines TRBV5-1 with TRBJ2-7; D not resolved. The CDR3 is made up of 13 amino acids. From germline, CDR1 is SGHRS and CDR2 YFSETQ. V lost 6 bases to trimming and J lost 0 bases, with 10 bases between them. The CDR3 here is CASNSGNSYEQYF. The CDR3 nucleotides are TGCGCCAGCAATTCTGGGAACTCCTACGAGCAGTACTTC.

This clonotype has ten or more counts. The chain recombines TRBV12-3 or TRBV12-4 with TRBJ2-1; perhaps D is TRBD1 or TRBD2 (5 bases each). The CDR3 is made up of 17 amino acids. The ends were cut back, 6 bases at V and 1 base at J, with 19 bases in the middle. The chain's CDR3 is CASSHLWGSQSYNEQFF. The CDR3 coding sequence is TGTGCCAGCAGCCACCTCTGGGGGTCTCAATCCTACAATGAGCAGTTCTTC.

This clonotype was detected only a few times. This rearrangement joins TRBV7-2 to TRBJ2-7, with D possibly being TRBD1 or TRBD2 (5 bases each). The CDR3 totals 14 residues. Between the trimmed V and J ends, which lost 1 base and 2 bases, there was a span of 9 bases. Germline V lookup: CDR1 SGHTA, CDR2 FQGNSA. CDR3 amino acids: CASSLVEGPYEQYF. Here the CDR3 DNA reads TGTGCCAGCAGCTTAGTAGAGGGACCCTACGAGCAGTACTTC.

This clonotype occurred many times. This chain uses TRBV6-4 with TRBJ2-3; perhaps TRBD1 as D (6 bases). From germline, CDR1 is MRHNA and CDR2 SNTAGT. V was trimmed by 6 bases and J by 2 bases, leaving 27 bases between them. This CDR3 spans 19 amino acids. CDR3 sequence reads: CASRSYTPSQGMNTDTQYF. Written as DNA, the CDR3 is TGTGCCAGCAGGTCATACACCCCCAGCCAGGGGATGAACACAGATACGCAGTATTTT.

The chain combines TRBV7-2 with TRBJ1-1; no definite D call. The CDR3 is 13 residues long. The germline CDR1 and CDR2 sequences are SGHTA and FQGNSA. V lost 4 bases and J lost 5, with 11 bases in between. The CDR3 DNA reads as TGTGCCAGCAGCTCCCAGTTGGGAACTGAAGCTTTCTTT. Its translation is CASSSQLGTEAFF.

In this sample, this clonotype turned up a few times. The chain combines TRBV7-3 with TRBJ2-1; possibly TRBD2 for D (5 bases). The germline CDR1 and CDR2 sequences are SGHTA and FQGTGA. CDR3 size: 15 residues. Trimming took off 7 bases at V and 3 bases at J, with 16 bases between the two ends. CDR3 amino acids: CASTLRAGGYNEQFF. CDR3 nucleotide sequence: TGTGCCAGCACCCTAAGGGCGGGCGGCTACAATGAGCAGTTCTTC.

V usage is TRBV20-1 and J usage is TRBJ2-7; TRBD2 matches at 10 bases. The V gene's germline CDR1 is DFQATT and CDR2 SNEGSKA (reference sequence). The trim removed 3 bases at V and 6 bases at J, leaving 11 bases unmatched. This CDR3 has 15 amino acids. The CDR3 region has the DNA TGCAGTGCTAGGGCGGGACTAGCGACCTTCGGCGAGCAGTACTTC. It encodes CSARAGLATFGEQYF.

The chain recombines TRBV7-2 with TRBJ2-5, with D tentatively TRBD2 (5 bases). This CDR3 region has 12 residues. Trimming took off 2 bases at V and 7 bases at J, with 8 bases between the two ends. Germline CDR1 SGHTA, CDR2 FQGNSA. The CDR3 sequence is CASSLPRGTQYF. The CDR3 DNA reads TGTGCCAGCAGCTTACCTCGGGGGACCCAGTACTTC.

This clonotype has a handful of counts. The chain employs TRBV5-1 and TRBJ1-3; 9 bases map to TRBD1. The CDR3 loop spans 17 amino acids. The V segment lost 0 bases and the J segment 3 bases; nucleotides outside the gene matches: 7. The germline V gene encodes CDR1 SGHRS and CDR2 YFSETQ. The CDR3 sequence: CASSLAGTGFSGNTIYF. DNA of the CDR3: TGCGCCAGCAGCTTGGCAGGGACAGGGTTCAGTGGAAACACCATATATTTT.

This clonotype was detected many times. The gene calls are TRBV5-1 and TRBJ2-3; 8 bases line up with TRBD2. This CDR3 comprises 18 residues. CDR1 and CDR2 from the germline V gene are SGHRS and YFSETQ. The trim removed 0 bases at V and 4 bases at J, leaving 13 bases unmatched. The CDR3 nucleotides are TGCGCCAGCAGCTTGGTCATCCCCAGCGGGAGAAGCTCAGATACGCAGTATTTT. Translated, it gives CASSLVIPSGRSSDTQYF.

This clonotype has just a few counts. V gene TRBV30 combines with J gene TRBJ2-1; 13 nucleotides line up with TRBD2. CDR3 length equals 15 residues. Unmatched junction bases numbered 3, after V lost 2 bases and J lost 5 bases. CDR1 GTSNPN and CDR2 SVGIG come from the germline V gene (reference sequence). CDR3 sequence (DNA): TGTGCCTGGAGTCCCGGGACTAGCGGGAACAATGAGCAGTTCTTC. This gives the protein CAWSPGTSGNNEQFF.

The chain is built from TRBV10-3 and TRBJ2-7, with D perhaps TRBD2 (6 bases). V was shortened by 5 bases and J by 2 bases, with 16 bases between the two germline ends. The germline CDR1 and CDR2 sequences are ENHRY and SYGVKD. This CDR3 comprises 15 residues. CDR3 residues: CAISTAGRQAYEQYF. DNA for the CDR3: TGTGCCATCAGTACGGCGGGACGCCAGGCCTACGAGCAGTACTTC.

This clonotype appeared a few times. The rearrangement joins TRBV3-1 to TRBJ2-1, with no clear D. This CDR3 has 13 residues. Trimming shortened V by 3 bases and J by 8 bases, and 11 bases separated the two germline ends. Germline lookup yields CDR1 LGHDT and CDR2 YNNKEL (reference sequence). CDR3 sequence reads: CASSHDRRDEQFF. The CDR3 coding sequence is TGTGCCAGCAGCCACGATCGGCGTGATGAGCAGTTCTTC.

The J gene is TRBJ2-6, the V gene TRBV18; D remains unclear. The V end was cut by 3 bases, the J end by 0 bases, with 15 bases between. This CDR3 contains 18 residues. Germline-derived CDR1 and CDR2 are KGHSH and LQKENI. CDR3 amino acids: CASSPTDTGSSGANVLTF. The CDR3 DNA reads as TGTGCCAGCTCACCTACCGACACTGGTAGCTCTGGGGCCAACGTCCTGACTTTC.